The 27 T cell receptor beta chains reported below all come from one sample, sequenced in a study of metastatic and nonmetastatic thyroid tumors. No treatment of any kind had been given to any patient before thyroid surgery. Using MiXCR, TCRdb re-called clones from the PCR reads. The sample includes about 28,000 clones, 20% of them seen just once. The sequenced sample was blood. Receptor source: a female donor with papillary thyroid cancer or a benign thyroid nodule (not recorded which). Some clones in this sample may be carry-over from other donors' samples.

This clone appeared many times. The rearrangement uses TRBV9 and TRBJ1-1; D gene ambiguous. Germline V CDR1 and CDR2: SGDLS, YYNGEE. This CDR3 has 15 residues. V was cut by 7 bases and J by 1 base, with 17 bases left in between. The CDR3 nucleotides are TGTGCCAGCCGCCGGGGTGCGGGTGGGAACACTGAAGCTTTCTTT. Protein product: CASRRGAGGNTEAFF.

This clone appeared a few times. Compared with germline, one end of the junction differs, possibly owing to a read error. The CDR3 DNA follows: TGTGACAGCAGTCGCAGGGAGAACACTAAAGCTTTCTTT. This codes for CDSSRRENTKAFF. The rearrangement joins TRBV27 to TRBJ1-1; D is possibly TRBD1 (5 bases). Germline CDR1 reads MNHEY; CDR2 reads SMNVEV (reference sequence). The CDR3 sequence is 13 residues long.

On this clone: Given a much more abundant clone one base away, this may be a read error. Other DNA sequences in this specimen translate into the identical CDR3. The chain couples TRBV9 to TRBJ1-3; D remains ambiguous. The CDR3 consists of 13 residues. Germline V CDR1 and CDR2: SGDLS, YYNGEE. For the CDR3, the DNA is TGTGCCAGCAGCGTAGGGGCAGCAAACGCCATATATTTT. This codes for CASSVGAANAIYF. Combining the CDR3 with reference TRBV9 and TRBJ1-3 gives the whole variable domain DSGVTQTPKHLITATGQRVTLRCSPRSGDLSVYWYQQSLDQGLQFLIQYYNGEERAKGNILERFSAQQFPDLHSELNLSSLELGDSALYFCASSVGAANAIYFGEGSWLTVV.

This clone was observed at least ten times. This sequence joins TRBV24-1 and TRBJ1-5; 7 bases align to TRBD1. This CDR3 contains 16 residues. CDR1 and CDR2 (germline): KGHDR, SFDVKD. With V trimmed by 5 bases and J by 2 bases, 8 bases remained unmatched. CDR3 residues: CATSAARGKGNQPQHF. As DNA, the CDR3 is TGTGCCACCAGTGCCGCCAGGGGGAAAGGCAATCAGCCCCAGCATTTT.

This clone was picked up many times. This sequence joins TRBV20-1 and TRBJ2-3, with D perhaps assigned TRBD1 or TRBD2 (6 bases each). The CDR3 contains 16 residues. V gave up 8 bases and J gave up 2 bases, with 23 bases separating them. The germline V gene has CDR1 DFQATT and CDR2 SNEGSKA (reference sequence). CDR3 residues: CSNYRGGPGDTDTQYF. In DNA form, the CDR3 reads TGCAGTAACTACCGAGGGGGACCGGGAGACACAGATACGCAGTATTTT.

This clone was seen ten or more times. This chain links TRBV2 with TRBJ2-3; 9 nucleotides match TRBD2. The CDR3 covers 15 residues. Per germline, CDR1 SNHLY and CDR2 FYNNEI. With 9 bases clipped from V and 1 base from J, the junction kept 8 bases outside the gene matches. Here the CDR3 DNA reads TGTGCCAGAGGGGGCGCGGGGGGGCGCACAGATACGCAGTATTTT. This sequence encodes CARGGAGGRTDTQYF.

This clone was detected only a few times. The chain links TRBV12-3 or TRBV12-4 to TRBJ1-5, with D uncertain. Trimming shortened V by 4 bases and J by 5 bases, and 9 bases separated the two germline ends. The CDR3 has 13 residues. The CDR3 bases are TGTGCCAGCAGTTCCAGAGCAGATCAGCCCCAGCATTTT. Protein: CASSSRADQPQHF.

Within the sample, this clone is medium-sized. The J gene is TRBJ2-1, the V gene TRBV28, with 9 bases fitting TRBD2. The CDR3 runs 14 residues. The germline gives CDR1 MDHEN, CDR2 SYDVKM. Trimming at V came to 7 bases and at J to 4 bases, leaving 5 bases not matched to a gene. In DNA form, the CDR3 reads TGTGCCAGCATCCTGACTAGCGGATACAATGAGCAGTTCTTC. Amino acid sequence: CASILTSGYNEQFF.

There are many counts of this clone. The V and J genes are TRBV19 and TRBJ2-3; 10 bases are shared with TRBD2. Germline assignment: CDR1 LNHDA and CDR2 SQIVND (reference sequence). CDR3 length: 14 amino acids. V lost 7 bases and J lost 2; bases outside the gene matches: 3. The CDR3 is CASIAGGVTDTQYF. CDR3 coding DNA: TGTGCCAGTATAGCGGGAGGAGTCACAGATACGCAGTATTTT.

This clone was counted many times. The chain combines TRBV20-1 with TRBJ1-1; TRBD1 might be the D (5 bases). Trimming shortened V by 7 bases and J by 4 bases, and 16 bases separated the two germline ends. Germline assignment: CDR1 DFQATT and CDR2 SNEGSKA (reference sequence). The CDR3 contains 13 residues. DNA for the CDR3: TGCAGTGGGGGATTGGGGGTCGGCACTGAAGCTTTCTTT. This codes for CSGGLGVGTEAFF.

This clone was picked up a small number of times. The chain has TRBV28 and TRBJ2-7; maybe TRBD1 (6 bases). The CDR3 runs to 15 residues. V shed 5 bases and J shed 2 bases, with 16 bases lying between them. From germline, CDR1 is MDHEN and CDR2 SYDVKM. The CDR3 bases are TGTGCCAGCAGTCCAGGGGTCCCCCCGCCCTACGAGCAGTACTTC. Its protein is CASSPGVPPPYEQYF. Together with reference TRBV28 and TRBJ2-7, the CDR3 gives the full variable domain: DVKVTQSSRYLVKRTGEKVFLECVQDMDHENMFWYRQDPGLGLRLIYFSYDVKMKEKGDIPEGYSVSREKKERFSLILESASTNQTSMYLCASSPGVPPPYEQYFGPGTRLTVT.

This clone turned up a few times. Here the CDR3 reads CATSRNGLRGTQYF. Here the CDR3 DNA reads TGTGCCACCAGCAGAAACGGTTTGAGAGGTACGCAGTATTTT. This chain connects TRBV15 to TRBJ2-3; D is unresolved. The length of the CDR3 is 14 residues. Germline CDR1 LNHNV, CDR2 YYDKDF (reference sequence). Trimming took off 2 bases at V and 8 bases at J, with 14 bases between the two ends.

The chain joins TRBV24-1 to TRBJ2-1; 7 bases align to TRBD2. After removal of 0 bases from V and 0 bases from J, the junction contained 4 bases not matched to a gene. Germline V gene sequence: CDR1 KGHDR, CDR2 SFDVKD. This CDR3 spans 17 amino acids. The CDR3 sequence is CATSDLVGGGSYNEQFF. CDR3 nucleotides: TGTGCCACCAGTGATTTGGTGGGGGGGGGCTCCTACAATGAGCAGTTCTTC.

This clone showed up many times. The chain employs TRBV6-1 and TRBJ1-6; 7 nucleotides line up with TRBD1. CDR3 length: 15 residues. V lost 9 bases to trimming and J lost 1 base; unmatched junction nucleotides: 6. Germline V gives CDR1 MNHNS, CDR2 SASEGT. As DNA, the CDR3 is TGTGCCAGTCGAAGGGGGCTTTCCTATAATTCACCCCTCCACTTT. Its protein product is CASRRGLSYNSPLHF.

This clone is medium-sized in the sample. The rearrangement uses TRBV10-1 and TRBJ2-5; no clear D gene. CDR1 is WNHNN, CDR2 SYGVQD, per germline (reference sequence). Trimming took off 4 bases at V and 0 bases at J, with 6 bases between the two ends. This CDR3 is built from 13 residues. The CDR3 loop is CASSVNDQETQYF. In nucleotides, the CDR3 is TGCGCCAGCAGTGTGAATGACCAAGAGACCCAGTACTTC.

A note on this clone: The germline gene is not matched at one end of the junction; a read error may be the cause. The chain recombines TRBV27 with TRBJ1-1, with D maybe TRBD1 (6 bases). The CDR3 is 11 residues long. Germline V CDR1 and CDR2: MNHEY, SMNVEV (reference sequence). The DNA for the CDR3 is TGCACCAGCACAGGGCCCACTGAAGCTTTCTTT. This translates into CTSTGPTEAFF.

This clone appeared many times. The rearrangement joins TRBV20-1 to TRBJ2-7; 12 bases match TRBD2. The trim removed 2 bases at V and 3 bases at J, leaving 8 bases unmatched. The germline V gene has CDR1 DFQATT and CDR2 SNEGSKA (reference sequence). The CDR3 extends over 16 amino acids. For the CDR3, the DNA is TGCAGTGCTAGACGGTCTAGCGGGAGGGTACTCTACGAGCAGTACTTC. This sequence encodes CSARRSSGRVLYEQYF.

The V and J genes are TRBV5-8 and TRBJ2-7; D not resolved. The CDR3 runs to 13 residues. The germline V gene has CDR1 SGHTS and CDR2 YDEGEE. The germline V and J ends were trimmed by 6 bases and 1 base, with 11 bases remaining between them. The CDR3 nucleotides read TGTGCCAGCACCCTCTTGGGTTCCTACGAGCAGTACTTC. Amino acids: CASTLLGSYEQYF.

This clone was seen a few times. The CDR3 sequence is CASSKPGQGYTGELFF. The CDR3 nucleotides read TGTGCCAGCAGTAAACCGGGACAGGGGTACACCGGGGAGCTGTTTTTT. The chain combines TRBV28 with TRBJ2-2, with 10 positions matching TRBD1. The CDR3 is 16 amino acids. The J segment lost 3 bases and the V segment lost 5 bases, leaving 6 bases of the junction unmatched. The germline V gene has CDR1 MDHEN and CDR2 SYDVKM.

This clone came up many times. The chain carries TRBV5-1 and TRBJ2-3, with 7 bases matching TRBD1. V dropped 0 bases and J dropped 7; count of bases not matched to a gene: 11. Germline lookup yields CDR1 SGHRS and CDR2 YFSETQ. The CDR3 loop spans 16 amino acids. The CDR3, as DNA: TGCGCCAGCAGCTTGGGGGCAGGGGGTACGCAGAATACGCAGTATTTT. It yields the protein CASSLGAGGTQNTQYF.

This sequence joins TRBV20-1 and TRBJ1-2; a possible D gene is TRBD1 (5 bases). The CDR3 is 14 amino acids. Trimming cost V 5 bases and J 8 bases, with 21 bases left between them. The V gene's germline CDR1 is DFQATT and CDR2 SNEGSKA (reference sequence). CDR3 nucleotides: TGCAGTGCTGTGGGGGAAGGACTTGTTCAGGGCTACACCTTC. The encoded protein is CSAVGEGLVQGYTF.

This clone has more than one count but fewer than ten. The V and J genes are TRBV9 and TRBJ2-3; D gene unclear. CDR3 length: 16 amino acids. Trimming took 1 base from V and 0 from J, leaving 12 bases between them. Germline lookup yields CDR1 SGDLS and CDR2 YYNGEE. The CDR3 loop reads CASSVSVGTSTDTQYF. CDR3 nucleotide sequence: TGTGCCAGCAGCGTATCTGTCGGAACTAGCACAGATACGCAGTATTTT.

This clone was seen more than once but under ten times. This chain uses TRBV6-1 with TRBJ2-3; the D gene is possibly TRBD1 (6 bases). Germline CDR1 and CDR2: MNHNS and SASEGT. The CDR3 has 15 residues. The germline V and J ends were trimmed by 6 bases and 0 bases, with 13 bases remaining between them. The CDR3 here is CASSMGHPSTDTQYF. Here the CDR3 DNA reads TGTGCCAGCAGCATGGGACACCCGAGCACAGATACGCAGTATTTT.

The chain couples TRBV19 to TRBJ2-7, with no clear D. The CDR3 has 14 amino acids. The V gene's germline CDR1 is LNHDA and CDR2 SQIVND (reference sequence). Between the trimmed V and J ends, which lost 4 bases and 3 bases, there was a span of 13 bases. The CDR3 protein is CASSKSQAIYEQYF. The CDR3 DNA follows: TGTGCCAGTAGTAAATCCCAGGCGATCTACGAGCAGTACTTC.

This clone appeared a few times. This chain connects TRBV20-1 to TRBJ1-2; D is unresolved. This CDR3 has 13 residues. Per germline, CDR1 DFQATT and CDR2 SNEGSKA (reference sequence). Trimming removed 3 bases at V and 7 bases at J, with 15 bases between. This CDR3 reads CSARPTPWSGYTF. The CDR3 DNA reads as TGCAGTGCTAGGCCGACCCCCTGGAGTGGCTACACCTTC.

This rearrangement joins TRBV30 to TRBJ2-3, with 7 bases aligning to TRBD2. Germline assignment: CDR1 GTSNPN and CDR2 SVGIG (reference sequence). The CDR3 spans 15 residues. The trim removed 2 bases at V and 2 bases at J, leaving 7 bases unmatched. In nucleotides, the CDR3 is TGTGCCTGGAGTCTACTAGCGTGGCACACAGATACGCAGTATTTT. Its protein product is CAWSLLAWHTDTQYF. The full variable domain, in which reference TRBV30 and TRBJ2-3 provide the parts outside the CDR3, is SQTIHQWPATLVQPVGSPLSLECTVEGTSNPNLYWYRQAAGRGLQLLFYSVGIGQISSEVPQNLSASRPQDRQFILSSKKLLLSDSGFYLCAWSLLAWHTDTQYFGPGTRLTVL.

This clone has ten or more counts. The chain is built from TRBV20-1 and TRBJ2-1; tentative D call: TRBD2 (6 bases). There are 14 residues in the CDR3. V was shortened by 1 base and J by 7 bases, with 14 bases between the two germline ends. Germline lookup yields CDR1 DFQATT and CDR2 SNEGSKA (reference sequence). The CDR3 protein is CSARGGIGTNEQFF. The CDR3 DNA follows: TGCAGTGCTAGAGGGGGAATAGGGACTAATGAGCAGTTCTTC.